The rows below give T cell receptor beta chains drawn from one sample of a study of T cell responses to AZD1222 COVID-19 vaccine. Sequencing was performed with immunoSEQ multiplex PCR; in TCRdb, only in-frame clones are kept and a portion is missing. This table holds 150,000 to 200,000 clones, about 91% found once. The sample consisted of peripheral blood, taken 28 days after the second AZD1222 dose. Every receptor here comes from an adult who received the AZD1222 COVID-19 vaccine. The CDR3 runs from the conserved cysteine through the conserved F or W. Fields, in order: V gene, D gene, clone size, J gene, CDR3 protein. D genes are given only for firm matches. Size is stated for part of the rows, as once, few or many counts, or as a class when the clone is expanded.

V gene: TRBV4-1; D gene: -; clone size: -; J gene: TRBJ2-6; CDR3 protein: CASSQGRGAGANVLTF
V gene: TRBV5-1; D gene: -; clone size: -; J gene: TRBJ2-3; CDR3 protein: CASSLAGRTTDTQYF
V gene: TRBV4-2; D gene: -; clone size: -; J gene: TRBJ1-5; CDR3 protein: CASSQEPTGPQPQHF
V gene: TRBV30; D gene: -; clone size: -; J gene: TRBJ2-4; CDR3 protein: CAWSGGLAGAGENIQYF
V gene: TRBV7-9; D gene: -; clone size: -; J gene: TRBJ1-1; CDR3 protein: CASSDGGSGTEAFF
V gene: TRBV24-1; D gene: TRBD1; clone size: -; J gene: TRBJ2-1; CDR3 protein: CATSDWTGGLSNEQFF
V gene: TRBV7-2; D gene: -; clone size: -; J gene: TRBJ2-7; CDR3 protein: CASSSTYEQYF
V gene: TRBV4-3; D gene: TRBD2; clone size: -; J gene: TRBJ2-7; CDR3 protein: CASSQGTGLAGYEQYF
V gene: TRBV7-2; D gene: -; clone size: -; J gene: TRBJ1-3; CDR3 protein: CASSTRGASSGNTIYF
V gene: TRBV10-3; D gene: -; clone size: -; J gene: TRBJ1-2; CDR3 protein: CAIRGGGSNYGYTF
V gene: TRBV10-3; D gene: TRBD1; clone size: -; J gene: TRBJ1-3; CDR3 protein: CAITPTGAGNTIYF
V gene: TRBV3-1/TRBV3-2; D gene: TRBD1; clone size: -; J gene: TRBJ1-4; CDR3 protein: CASSQGSGQGYEKLFF
V gene: TRBV3-1/TRBV3-2; D gene: -; clone size: -; J gene: TRBJ2-3; CDR3 protein: CASSQVSSVVTDTQYF
V gene: TRBV27; D gene: -; clone size: once; J gene: TRBJ1-1; CDR3 protein: CASSLGGAVPTTEAFF
V gene: TRBV11-2; D gene: TRBD2; clone size: -; J gene: TRBJ2-7; CDR3 protein: CASSLDLGDYSYEQYF
V gene: TRBV19; D gene: TRBD1; clone size: -; J gene: TRBJ1-5; CDR3 protein: CASRLQGAAQPQHF
V gene: TRBV5-1; D gene: -; clone size: -; J gene: TRBJ2-2; CDR3 protein: CASSPGGRGAGELFF
V gene: TRBV5-1; D gene: -; clone size: few; J gene: TRBJ1-2; CDR3 protein: CASSLGTAGPNYGYTF
V gene: TRBV5-6; D gene: TRBD1; clone size: once; J gene: TRBJ1-1; CDR3 protein: CASSWDRGSTEAFF
V gene: TRBV10-3; D gene: -; clone size: -; J gene: TRBJ2-2; CDR3 protein: CAISDRGPTNTGELFF
V gene: TRBV2; D gene: TRBD2; clone size: few; J gene: TRBJ2-1; CDR3 protein: CATGSTSGSDEQFF
V gene: TRBV18; D gene: TRBD1; clone size: -; J gene: TRBJ1-2; CDR3 protein: CASSLDRGNTHGYTF
V gene: TRBV4-1; D gene: TRBD1; clone size: -; J gene: TRBJ1-2; CDR3 protein: CASSPIGTGAYGYTF
V gene: TRBV14; D gene: -; clone size: once; J gene: TRBJ2-2; CDR3 protein: CASSQTPGGELFF
V gene: TRBV5-8; D gene: -; clone size: -; J gene: TRBJ1-3; CDR3 protein: CASSLGGGGNTIYF
V gene: TRBV28; D gene: TRBD1; clone size: -; J gene: TRBJ2-2; CDR3 protein: CASTTLGTGVTGELFF
V gene: TRBV7-9; D gene: TRBD1; clone size: -; J gene: TRBJ2-5; CDR3 protein: CASSLGGGSQETQYF
V gene: TRBV19; D gene: -; clone size: -; J gene: TRBJ1-2; CDR3 protein: CASSPDLWTDGYTF
V gene: TRBV27; D gene: -; clone size: -; J gene: TRBJ2-3; CDR3 protein: CASSLGRQVEDTQYF
V gene: TRBV2; D gene: -; clone size: -; J gene: TRBJ2-1; CDR3 protein: CASAQGNYNEQFF
V gene: TRBV19; D gene: -; clone size: -; J gene: TRBJ1-2; CDR3 protein: CASSESRGIYGYTF
V gene: TRBV19; D gene: -; clone size: -; J gene: TRBJ1-1; CDR3 protein: CASSSGSGRIMNTEAFF
V gene: TRBV27; D gene: TRBD1; clone size: -; J gene: TRBJ2-4; CDR3 protein: CASSSGTGGRNIQYF